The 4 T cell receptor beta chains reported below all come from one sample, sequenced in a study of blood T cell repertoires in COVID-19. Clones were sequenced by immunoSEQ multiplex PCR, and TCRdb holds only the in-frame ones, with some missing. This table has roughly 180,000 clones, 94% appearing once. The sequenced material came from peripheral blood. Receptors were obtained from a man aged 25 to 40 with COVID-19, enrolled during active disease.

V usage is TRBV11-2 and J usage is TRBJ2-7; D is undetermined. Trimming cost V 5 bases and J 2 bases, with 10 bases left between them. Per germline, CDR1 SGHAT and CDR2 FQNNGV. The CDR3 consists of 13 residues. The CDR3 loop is CASSANPTYEQYF. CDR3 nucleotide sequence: TGTGCCAGCAGCGCTAATCCTACCTACGAGCAGTACTTC.

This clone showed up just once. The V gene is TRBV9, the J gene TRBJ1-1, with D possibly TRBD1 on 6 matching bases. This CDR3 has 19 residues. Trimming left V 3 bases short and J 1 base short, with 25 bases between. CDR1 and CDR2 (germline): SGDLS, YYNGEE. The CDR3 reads CASSATGGTYQKTNTEAFF. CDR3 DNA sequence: TGTGCCAGCAGCGCGACGGGGGGGACATACCAAAAGACGAACACTGAAGCTTTCTTT.

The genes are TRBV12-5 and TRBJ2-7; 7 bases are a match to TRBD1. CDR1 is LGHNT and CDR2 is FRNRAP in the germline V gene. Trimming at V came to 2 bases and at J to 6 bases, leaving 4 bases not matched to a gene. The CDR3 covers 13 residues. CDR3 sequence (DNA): TGTGCTAGTGGTTTGCGATCAGGGGGCGAGCAGTACTTC. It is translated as CASGLRSGGEQYF.

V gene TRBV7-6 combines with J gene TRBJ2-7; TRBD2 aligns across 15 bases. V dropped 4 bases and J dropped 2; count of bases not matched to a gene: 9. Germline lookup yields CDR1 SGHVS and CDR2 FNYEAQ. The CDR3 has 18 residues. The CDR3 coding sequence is TGTGCCAGCAGCTCCAGGACTAGCGGGGGGGCTACGACCTACGAGCAGTACTTC. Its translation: CASSSRTSGGATTYEQYF. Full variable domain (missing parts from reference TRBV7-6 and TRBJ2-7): GAGVSQSPRYKVTKRGQDVALRCDPISGHVSLYWYRQALGQGPEFLTYFNYEAQQDKSGLPNDRFSAERPEGSISTLTIQRTEQRDSAMYRCASSSRTSGGATTYEQYFGPGTRLTVT.